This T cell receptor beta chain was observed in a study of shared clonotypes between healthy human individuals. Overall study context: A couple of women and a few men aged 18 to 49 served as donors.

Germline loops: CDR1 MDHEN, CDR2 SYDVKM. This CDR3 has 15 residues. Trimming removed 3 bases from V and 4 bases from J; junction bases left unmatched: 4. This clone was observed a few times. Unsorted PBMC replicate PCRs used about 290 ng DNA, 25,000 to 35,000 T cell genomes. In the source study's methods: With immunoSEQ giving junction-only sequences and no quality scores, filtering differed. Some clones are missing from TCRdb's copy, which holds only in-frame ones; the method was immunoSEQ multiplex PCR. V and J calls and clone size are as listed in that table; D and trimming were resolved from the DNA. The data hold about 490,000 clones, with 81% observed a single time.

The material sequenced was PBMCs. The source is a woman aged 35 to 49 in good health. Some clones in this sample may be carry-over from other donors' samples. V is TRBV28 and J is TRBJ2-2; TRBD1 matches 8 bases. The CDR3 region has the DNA TGTGCCAGCAGTTTGCGGACAGGGCTCACCGGGGAGCTGTTTTTT. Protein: CASSLRTGLTGELFF.